This T cell receptor (beta chain) appears in the sequencing data of a study of tumor-infiltrating lymphocytes in primary liver carcinoma. Points from the study as a whole: Tumor-adjacent and tumor-blood pairs shared a smaller degree of overlap than tumor region pairs.

This clonotype appeared a single time. Its cognate antigen is unknown. A read error may explain this, as a much larger clone is one base away. Bulk tissue was left unsorted, and RNA and DNA were co-extracted from about 19-30 mg of it. Each individual tumor supplied samples from five separate regions. Constant-region priming of 500 ng total RNA yielded TCR beta cDNA. ARM-PCR, slightly modified, supplied the TCR beta libraries through three nested multiplex PCR rounds. TCRdb ran MiXCR on the multiplex PCR reads and lists one entry per CDR3 protein. The profile shows around 71,000 distinct CDR3 sequences, 60% to 80% of them singletons. The sequence was obtained from a woman aged 55 to 70 with primary liver carcinoma and hepatitis B virus infection. Sequenced: liver tumor tissue from sampling region 4. The subset was: tumor region T4, right-lateral pole.

The CDR3 sequence is CASSLRGGSLEQYF. The CDR3 DNA sequence: TGTGCCAGCAGTTTGCGAGGGGGATCCCTCGAGCAGTACTTC. The rearrangement uses TRBV28 and TRBJ2-7; D may be TRBD1 (6 bases). CDR1 and CDR2 (germline): MDHEN, SYDVKM. CDR3 length: 14 amino acids. V was trimmed by 3 bases and J by 6 bases, leaving 15 bases between them.